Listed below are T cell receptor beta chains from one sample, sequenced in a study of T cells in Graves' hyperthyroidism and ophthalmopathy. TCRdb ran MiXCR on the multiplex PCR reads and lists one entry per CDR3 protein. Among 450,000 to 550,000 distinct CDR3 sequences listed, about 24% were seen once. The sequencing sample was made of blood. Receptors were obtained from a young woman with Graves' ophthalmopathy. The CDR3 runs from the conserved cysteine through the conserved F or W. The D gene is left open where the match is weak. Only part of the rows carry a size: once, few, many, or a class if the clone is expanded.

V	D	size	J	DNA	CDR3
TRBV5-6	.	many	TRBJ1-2	TGTGCCAGCATATTTCGTGGCCGGGAGGGCAACTATGGCTACACCTTC	CASIFRGREGNYGYTF
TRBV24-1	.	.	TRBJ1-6	TGTGCCACCAGTGACCCCGGCTCACCCCTCCACTTT	CATSDPGSPLHF
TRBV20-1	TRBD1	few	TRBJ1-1	TGCAGTGCTAGTTGGGGACAGGGAGGAGGGAACACTGAAGCTTTCTTT	CSASWGQGGGNTEAFF
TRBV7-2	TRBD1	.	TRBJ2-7	TGTGCCAGCAGCTTAGCTCTGGGACAGGTAAACGAGCAGTACTTC	CASSLALGQVNEQYF
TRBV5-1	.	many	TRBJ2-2	TGCGCCAGCGGTGAACAGGACACCGGGGAGCTGTTTTTT	CASGEQDTGELFF
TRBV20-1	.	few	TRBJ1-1	TGCAGTGCTAGAAACCCGATCTTGAACACTGAAGCTTTCTTT	CSARNPILNTEAFF
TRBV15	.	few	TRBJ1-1	TGTGCCACCAGCAGAGGACAGGCAACTCTTACCACTGAAGCTTTCTTT	CATSRGQATLTTEAFF
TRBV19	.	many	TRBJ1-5	TGTGCCAGTACCGGGACGGGTGGCAATCAGCCCCAGCATTTT	CASTGTGGNQPQHF
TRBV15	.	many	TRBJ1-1	TGTGCCACCAGCCCCGAAACACTGAACACTGAAGCTTTCTTT	CATSPETLNTEAFF
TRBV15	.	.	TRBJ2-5	TGTGCCACCAGCAGCGCCCGGACAGCAGGTCAAGAGACCCAGTACTTC	CATSSARTAGQETQYF
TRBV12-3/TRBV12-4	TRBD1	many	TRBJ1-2	TGTGCCAGCAAACCAGGGGGCCCCTATGGCTACACCTTC	CASKPGGPYGYTF
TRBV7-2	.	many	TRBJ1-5	TGTGCCAGCAGCTTATATTCGGGGGATCAGCCCCAGCATTTT	CASSLYSGDQPQHF
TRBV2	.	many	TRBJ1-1	TGTGCCAGCAGTGAAGGTCGACACTACACTGAAGCTTTCTTT	CASSEGRHYTEAFF
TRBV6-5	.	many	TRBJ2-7	TGTGCCAGCAGTTACTCCGCCTACCTGATGATGGACGAGCAGTACTTC	CASSYSAYLMMDEQYF
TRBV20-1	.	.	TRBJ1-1	TGCAGTGCGCAGGGACCGAACACTGAAGCTTTCTTT	CSAQGPNTEAFF
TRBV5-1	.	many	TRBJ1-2	TGCGCCAGCAGCTTGCTGGCGAACTATGGCTACACCTTC	CASSLLANYGYTF
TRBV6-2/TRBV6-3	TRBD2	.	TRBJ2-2	TGTGCCAGCAGCACTAGCGGGAGGGCCTGGTCGATCGGGGAGCTGTTTTTT	CASSTSGRAWSIGELFF
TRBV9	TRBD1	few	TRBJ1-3	TGTGCCAGCAGCGCCAGGACAGGGGATACAGGGGACACCATATATTTT	CASSARTGDTGDTIYF
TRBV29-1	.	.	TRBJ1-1	TGCAGCGTTGCGACGTACGATGAAGCTTTCTTT	CSVATYDEAFF
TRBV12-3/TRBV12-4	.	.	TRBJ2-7	TGTGCCAGCAGTCTCCCTAACCTACGCGAGCAGTACTTC	CASSLPNLREQYF
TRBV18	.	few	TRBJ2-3	TGTGCCAGCTCACTACTTTATGCGAGGGGTACGCAGTATTTT	CASSLLYARGTQYF
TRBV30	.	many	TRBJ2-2	TGTGCCTGGACCTTAAACACCGGGGAGCTGTTTTTT	CAWTLNTGELFF
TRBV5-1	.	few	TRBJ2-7	TGCGCCAGCAGCTCGCCTCTCGTCCACGAGCAGTACTTC	CASSSPLVHEQYF
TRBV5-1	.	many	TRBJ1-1	TGCGCCAGCAGCTTCACAGGGATTCGGACTGAAGCTTTCTTT	CASSFTGIRTEAFF
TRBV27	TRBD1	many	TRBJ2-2	TGTGCCAGCGGCCAGGGGGCGAACACCGGGGAGCTGTTTTTT	CASGQGANTGELFF
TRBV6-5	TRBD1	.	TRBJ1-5	TGTGCCAGCAGTTGGGGACAGGGGAATTCGGTCCAGCATTTT	CASSWGQGNSVQHF
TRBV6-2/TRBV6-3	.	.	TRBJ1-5	TGTGCCAGCAGAACAGGCTTAGTTGGCAATCAGCCCCAGCATTTT	CASRTGLVGNQPQHF
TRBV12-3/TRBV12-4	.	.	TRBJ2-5	TGTGCCAGCAGTCGGGGCGGGGCTACCCAAGAGACCCAGTACTTC	CASSRGGATQETQYF
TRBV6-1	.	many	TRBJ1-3	TGTGCCAGCAGTGAAGGCAGGTACTCTGGAAACACCATATATTTT	CASSEGRYSGNTIYF
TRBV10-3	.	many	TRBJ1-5	TGTGCCATCAGTGAGCCCAATCAGCCCCAGCATTTT	CAISEPNQPQHF
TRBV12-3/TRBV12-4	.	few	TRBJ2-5	TGTGCCAGCAGATATATGGAGGGTGAGACCCAGTACTTC	CASRYMEGETQYF
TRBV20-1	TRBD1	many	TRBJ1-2	TGCAGTGCTGGGGGGGGACAGGGGAACTATGGCTACACCTTC	CSAGGGQGNYGYTF
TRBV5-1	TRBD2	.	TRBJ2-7	TGCGCCAGCAGCTTGTACTTTAGCGGGGGGACCTCCTACGAGCAGTACTTC	CASSLYFSGGTSYEQYF
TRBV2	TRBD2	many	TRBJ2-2	TGTGCCAGCAGTGTCCGGGGGGGCCAGGACACCGGGGAGCTGTCTTTT	CASSVRGGQDTGELSF
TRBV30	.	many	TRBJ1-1	TGTGCCTGGAGTGTCGTCAGGGGTCAAACTGAAGCTTTCTTT	CAWSVVRGQTEAFF
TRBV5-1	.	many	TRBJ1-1	TGCGCCAGCAGCTCAGGCACCCACTACTTGAACACTGAAGCTTTCTTT	CASSSGTHYLNTEAFF
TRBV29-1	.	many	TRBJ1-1	TGCAGCGTTGAAGTCGGGGGGGAGAACACTGAAGCTTTCTTT	CSVEVGGENTEAFF
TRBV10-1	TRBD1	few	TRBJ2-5	TGCGCCAGCAGTCCCGGACAGGGGATAAACCAAGAGACCCAGTACTTC	CASSPGQGINQETQYF
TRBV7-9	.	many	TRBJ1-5	TGTGCCAGCAGCTGCCCCCAGCCGGGACTAATCAATCAGCCCCAGCATTTT	CASSCPQPGLINQPQHF
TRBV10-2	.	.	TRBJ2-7	TGCGCCATCAGTGAGATTCGCGGACAGAGCTCCTACGAGCAGCACTTC	CAISEIRGQSSYEQHF
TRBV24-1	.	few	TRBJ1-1	TGTGCCACCAGTGACCCAGGGTTGGCGGCTGGAGCTTTCTTT	CATSDPGLAAGAFF
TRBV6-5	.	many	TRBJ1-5	TGTGCCAGCAGTTTGTCCAGGCCGGAGGATCAGCCCCAGCATTTT	CASSLSRPEDQPQHF
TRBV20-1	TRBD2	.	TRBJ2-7	TGCAGTGCTAGAGGGGGACTAGCGGGAAACTACGAGCAGTACTTC	CSARGGLAGNYEQYF